Shown below are 26 T cell receptor beta chains from a single sample sequenced in a study of T-cell memory formation after mild COVID-19. TCRdb itself ran the 5' RACE reads through MiXCR, one entry per CDR3 protein. The sample holds under 350,000 distinct CDR3 sequences; around 16% are singletons and the top ten take about a fifth. Sequenced input: PBMCs or a T cell subset sorted from them (not recorded which). These receptors were taken from a man younger than 35 who had mild COVID-19 (a few samples of this study predate the infection). Cell type and time point are not known.

This clonotype was seen a few times. The V and J genes are TRBV20-1 and TRBJ1-6; a weak D match, TRBD1 (6 bases). Germline V CDR1 and CDR2: DFQATT, SNEGSKA (reference sequence). The CDR3 is 15 residues long. Deletions cut 1 base from V and 10 bases from J, with 17 bases between. CDR3 DNA sequence: TGCAGTGCTAGAGTACAGGGACTCCTCCAGTCACCCCTCCACTTT. It specifies CSARVQGLLQSPLHF.

This clonotype was seen a handful of times. The V and J genes are TRBV3-1 and TRBJ1-6; D not certain. From germline, CDR1 is LGHDT and CDR2 YNNKEL (reference sequence). The CDR3 spans 14 residues. Deletions cut 6 bases from V and 10 bases from J, with 16 bases between. CDR3 amino acids: CASSLTGPRSPLHF. CDR3 coding DNA: TGTGCCAGCAGTCTGACTGGTCCGCGGTCACCCCTCCACTTT.

This clonotype was found a few times. The gene calls are TRBV2 and TRBJ2-1; D is uncertain. CDR1 and CDR2 from the germline V gene are SNHLY and FYNNEI. V shed 3 bases and J shed 9 bases, with 6 bases lying between them. This CDR3 region has 11 residues. CDR3 DNA sequence: TGTGCCAGCAGTGACTGGGGTGAGCAGTTCTTC. Translating gives CASSDWGEQFF.

This clonotype was detected a few times. The genes are TRBV12-3 or TRBV12-4 and TRBJ2-2; tentative D call: TRBD1 (6 bases). The CDR3 runs to 15 residues. Trimming took off 2 bases at V and 6 bases at J, with 13 bases between the two ends. CDR3 nucleotides: TGTGCCAGCAGTTTAAACAGGGCGATAGCCGGGGAGCTGTTTTTT. This sequence encodes CASSLNRAIAGELFF.

This clonotype was seen only a few times. The chain joins TRBV5-1 to TRBJ2-4, with TRBD1 matching over 10 bases. The V gene's germline CDR1 is SGHRS and CDR2 YFSETQ. Trimming removed 2 bases from V and 7 bases from J; junction bases left unmatched: 3. The CDR3 has 14 residues. The CDR3 loop is CASSFGDRGNIQYF. The CDR3 DNA sequence: TGCGCCAGCAGCTTCGGGGACAGGGGTAACATTCAGTACTTC.

A few counts support this clonotype. V is TRBV20-1 and J is TRBJ1-1, with D uncertain. Trimming left V 0 bases short and J 2 bases short, with 7 bases between. CDR3 length equals 13 residues. Germline CDR1 DFQATT, CDR2 SNEGSKA (reference sequence). CDR3 sequence: CSARDRVNTEAFF. CDR3 nucleotides: TGCAGTGCTAGAGATCGGGTCAACACTGAAGCTTTCTTT.

The chain carries TRBV20-1 and TRBJ1-4, with 8 bases matching TRBD1. The CDR3 is made up of 13 amino acids. CDR1 is DFQATT, CDR2 SNEGSKA, per germline (reference sequence). V lost 2 bases to trimming and J lost 8 bases; unmatched junction nucleotides: 4. The CDR3 here is CSARQGAREKLFF. The CDR3 DNA sequence: TGCAGTGCTAGACAGGGGGCGCGAGAAAAACTGTTTTTT.

The gene calls are TRBV29-1 and TRBJ1-2, with 8 bases lining up with TRBD1. Germline-derived CDR1 and CDR2 are SQVTM and ANQGSEA. The V gene end was trimmed by 5 bases and the J gene end by 7 bases; junction bases not matched to a gene: 3. CDR3 length: 11 residues. The CDR3 here is CSVKDRAGYTF. CDR3 nucleotides: TGCAGCGTTAAGGACAGGGCTGGCTACACCTTC.

The CDR3 reads CATSRDTAETQYF. For the CDR3, the DNA is TGTGCCACCAGCAGAGACACCGCGGAGACCCAGTACTTC. The chain couples TRBV15 to TRBJ2-5, with D unclear. Germline V gene sequence: CDR1 LNHNV, CDR2 YYDKDF (reference sequence). V was pared by 0 bases and J by 5 bases, with 7 bases between. The CDR3 length is 13 residues. The whole variable domain, filled in from reference TRBV15 and TRBJ2-5, reads DAMVIQNPRYQVTQFGKPVTLSCSQTLNHNVMYWYQQKSSQAPKLLFHYYDKDFNNEADTPDNFQSRRPNTSFCFLDIRSPGLGDTAMYLCATSRDTAETQYFGPGTRLLVL.

The rearrangement links TRBV7-2 to TRBJ2-1, with D hard to call. V dropped 1 base and J dropped 0 bases, with 7 bases sitting between them. Germline CDR1 is SGHTA and CDR2 is FQGNSA. This CDR3 spans 15 amino acids. CDR3 DNA sequence: TGTGCCAGCAGCTTAGACGGTTACTCCTACAATGAGCAGTTCTTC. Its translation is CASSLDGYSYNEQFF.

The chain is built from TRBV4-1 and TRBJ2-3, with 8 bases aligning to TRBD2. The CDR3 consists of 16 residues. Germline CDR1 MGHRA, CDR2 YSYEKL. J lost 6 bases, V lost 4 bases, and 12 bases had no gene match. CDR3 nucleotide sequence: TGCGCCAGCAGCCCCTTTTTGCGGGGGGAGGGGGATACGCAGTATTTT. Its protein product is CASSPFLRGEGDTQYF.

This clonotype was seen many times. CDR3 nucleotide sequence: TGTGCCAGCAGCCTGCCGGGACAGGGGGGGCAGTACGTC. Translating it yields CASSLPGQGGQYV. This chain links TRBV5-5 with TRBJ2-7; TRBD1 aligns across 11 bases. Trimming removed 4 bases from V and 9 bases from J; junction bases left unmatched: 6. The germline gives CDR1 SGHKS, CDR2 YYEKEE (reference sequence). CDR3 size: 13 residues.

This sequence joins TRBV29-1 and TRBJ2-1, with D perhaps given as TRBD1 or TRBD2 (5 bases each). The CDR3 extends over 12 amino acids. Germline loops: CDR1 SQVTM, CDR2 ANQGSEA. Trimming cost V 5 bases and J 7 bases, with 12 bases left between them. The CDR3 nucleotides are TGCAGCGTTCAAAATTGGGGGAATGAGCAGTTCTTC. Translation gives CSVQNWGNEQFF.

This clonotype appeared a few times. The chain couples TRBV7-3 to TRBJ2-3; 7 bases align to TRBD2. CDR1 and CDR2 from the germline V gene are SGHTA and FQGTGA. The CDR3 has 12 amino acids. V gave up 5 bases and J gave up 7 bases; unmatched junction bases: 3. DNA of the CDR3: TGTGCCAGCAGCCCGGGGGGAAATACGCAGTATTTT. Translating it yields CASSPGGNTQYF.

This chain links TRBV7-2 with TRBJ1-4; unclear D gene. This CDR3 contains 15 residues. V lost 4 bases, J lost 8 bases, and 17 bases lay in between. The V gene's germline CDR1 is SGHTA and CDR2 FQGNSA. CDR3 bases: TGTGCCAGCAGCTCCGGACTCACGGCGGGGGAAAAACTGTTTTTT. Translated: CASSSGLTAGEKLFF.

The chain combines TRBV6-2 or TRBV6-3 with TRBJ2-1; possible D gene TRBD1, 7 bases. Germline values: CDR1 MNHEY, CDR2 SVGEGT. The germline V and J ends were trimmed by 10 bases and 6 bases, with 19 bases remaining between them. The CDR3 extends over 14 amino acids. The chain's CDR3 is CATHRGRGVNEQFF. In DNA, the CDR3 is TGTGCCACCCACCGGGGCAGGGGGGTCAATGAGCAGTTCTTC.

This clonotype was seen a handful of times. This sequence joins TRBV5-5 and TRBJ2-7, with D unresolved. CDR3 length: 13 amino acids. The ends were cut back, 1 base at V and 8 bases at J, with 13 bases in the middle. Germline V CDR1 and CDR2: SGHKS, YYEKEE (reference sequence). CDR3 DNA: TGTGCCAGCAGCTTGAGGTGGGGAACCCAGCAGTACTTC. Protein product: CASSLRWGTQQYF.

The CDR3: CSARDPRGPNTGELFF. The CDR3 nucleotides read TGCAGTGCTAGAGATCCGAGGGGCCCGAACACCGGGGAGCTGTTTTTT. This rearrangement joins TRBV20-1 to TRBJ2-2; the D gene could be TRBD1 or TRBD2 (5 bases each). This CDR3 contains 16 residues. CDR1 and CDR2 (germline): DFQATT, SNEGSKA (reference sequence). V gave up 0 bases and J gave up 0 bases, with 11 bases separating them.

This clonotype has just a few counts. This chain joins TRBV29-1 and TRBJ2-3; D may be TRBD2 (6 bases). This CDR3 is 12 amino acids long. Germline V gives CDR1 SQVTM, CDR2 ANQGSEA. Trimming pared 0 bases from V and 6 bases from J, leaving 7 bases between. In nucleotides, the CDR3 is TGCAGCGTTGAAGAGGGGAGGGATACGCAGTATTTT. It is translated as CSVEEGRDTQYF.

The gene calls are TRBV3-1 and TRBJ2-2; TRBD2 agrees at 7 bases. V trimming: 1 base; J trimming: 2 bases; junction bases outside the gene matches: 7. The CDR3 totals 17 residues. The germline V gene has CDR1 LGHDT and CDR2 YNNKEL (reference sequence). The CDR3 is CASSQGGGGGNTGELFF. CDR3 DNA: TGTGCCAGCAGCCAAGGCGGCGGCGGGGGAAACACCGGGGAGCTGTTTTTT.

V gene TRBV10-3 combines with J gene TRBJ2-3, with D perhaps TRBD2 (7 bases). The CDR3 is 16 amino acids. The germline V gene has CDR1 ENHRY and CDR2 SYGVKD. V lost 7 bases, J lost 1 base, and 18 bases lay in between. The CDR3 sequence: CAITQRGGAGTDTQYF. In nucleotides, the CDR3 is TGTGCCATCACCCAAAGGGGGGGGGCCGGCACAGATACGCAGTATTTT.

This clonotype has ten or more counts. The CDR3 DNA reads TGTGCCAGCAGCTGGGGACAGGGTTGGACTGAAGCTTTCTTT. Translating it yields CASSWGQGWTEAFF. The J gene is TRBJ1-1, the V gene TRBV5-6; TRBD1 matches 9 bases. Trimming removed 3 bases from V and 5 bases from J; junction bases left unmatched: 5. CDR1 is SGHDT and CDR2 is YYEEEE in the germline V gene. This CDR3 has 14 amino acids. Full variable domain (outside the CDR3, taken from reference TRBV5-6 and TRBJ1-1): DAGVTQSPTHLIKTRGQQVTLRCSPKSGHDTVSWYQQALGQGPQFIFQYYEEEERQRGNFPDRFSGHQFPNYSSELNVNALLLGDSALYLCASSWGQGWTEAFFGQGTRLTVV.

The DNA for the CDR3 is TGCAGCGCAAACGCGATCGCAGCAGATGGCTACACCTTC. This codes for CSANAIAADGYTF. The chain is built from TRBV29-1 and TRBJ1-2; D is uncertain. Germline CDR1 is SQVTM and CDR2 is ANQGSEA. V was pared by 7 bases and J by 6 bases, with 18 bases between. The CDR3 covers 13 residues.

In this sample, this clonotype turned up many times. The CDR3 nucleotides are TGTGCCAGCAGCGTCGGCATGGGCAATCAGCCCCAGCATTTT. This translates into CASSVGMGNQPQHF. The rearrangement links TRBV9 to TRBJ1-5; D is unclear. The CDR3 totals 14 residues. The V end was cut by 2 bases, the J end by 2 bases, with 8 bases between. Per germline, CDR1 SGDLS and CDR2 YYNGEE.

This clonotype was detected only a few times. The V gene is TRBV12-3 or TRBV12-4, the J gene TRBJ2-3; D not certain. CDR3 length equals 13 residues. Here the CDR3 reads CASRTASTDTQYF. The CDR3 DNA reads TGTGCTAGCCGAACAGCTAGCACAGATACGCAGTATTTT.

This clonotype was seen only a few times. This chain connects TRBV11-2 to TRBJ2-3; possibly TRBD2 for D (5 bases). The CDR3 loop spans 15 amino acids. V was pared by 2 bases and J by 1 base, with 10 bases between. From germline, CDR1 is SGHAT and CDR2 FQNNGV. CDR3 residues: CASSLLRAGTDTQYF. The DNA of the CDR3 is TGTGCCAGCAGCTTACTTCGAGCGGGCACAGATACGCAGTATTTT.